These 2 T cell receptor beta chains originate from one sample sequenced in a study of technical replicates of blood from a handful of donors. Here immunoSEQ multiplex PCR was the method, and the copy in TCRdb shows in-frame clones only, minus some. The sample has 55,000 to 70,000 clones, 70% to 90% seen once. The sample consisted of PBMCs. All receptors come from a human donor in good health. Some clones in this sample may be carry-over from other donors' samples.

CDR3 amino acids: CASSLFSGLLAPSLNEQFF. In DNA, the CDR3 is TGTGCCAGCAGCTTATTTTCGGGACTACTCGCTCCGAGCTTGAATGAGCAGTTCTTC. The genes are TRBV5-6 and TRBJ2-1; 7 nucleotides line up with TRBD2. The CDR3 runs 19 residues. Trimming took 2 bases from V and 7 from J; bases not matched to a gene: 21. Germline V gene lookup returns CDR1 SGHDT and CDR2 YYEEEE.

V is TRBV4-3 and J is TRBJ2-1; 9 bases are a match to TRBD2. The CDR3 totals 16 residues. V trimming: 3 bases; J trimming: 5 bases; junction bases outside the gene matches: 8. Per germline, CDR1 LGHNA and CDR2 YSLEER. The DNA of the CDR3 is TGCGCCAGCAGCCAGTCCGGGACTAGCCTCGACAATGAGCAGTTCTTC. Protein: CASSQSGTSLDNEQFF.